Sequencing of this T cell receptor (beta chain) was carried out in a study of T-cell memory formation after mild COVID-19. The CDR3 consists of 19 residues. The ends were cut back, 0 bases at V and 5 bases at J, with 23 bases in the middle. Looked up from germline, CDR1 is LGHNA and CDR2 is YNFKEQ. This clonotype was observed a few times. TCRdb analysed the 5' RACE reads with MiXCR anew, one entry per CDR3 protein. The sample holds about 140,000 distinct CDR3 sequences, more than 14% seen once. The source of this sequence is an adult woman who had mild COVID-19 (a few samples of this study predate the infection). Cell type and time point are not known. Sequencing was carried out using PBMCs or a T cell subset sorted from them (not recorded which). This chain links TRBV4-2 with TRBJ2-1; D possibly corresponds to TRBD2 (6 bases). This CDR3 is CASSQDQAARRLVNNEQFF. The CDR3, as DNA: TGTGCCAGCAGCCAAGATCAAGCGGCGCGCAGACTAGTAAACAATGAGCAGTTCTTC.